These 23 T cell receptor beta chains originate from one sample sequenced in a study of CD8+CD57+ T cells in acquired aplastic anemia. TCR beta VDJ and CDR3 profiling used genomic DNA as template. MiXCR, run by TCRdb on the reads, gives a single entry per CDR3 protein. Of under 200,000 distinct CDR3 sequences in the sample, around 45% were seen once. Sequenced: sorted CD4+, CD8+, or CD8+CD57+ T cells (not recorded which) from PBMCs. The receptors were sampled from a human donor in good health.

This clonotype was observed a single time. A much larger clone lies a single base off, so this may be a read error. The chain joins TRBV5-5 to TRBJ1-1; D ambiguous. This CDR3 spans 14 amino acids. The V gene lost 7 bases and the J gene lost 3 bases, with 16 bases spanning the gap. Germline V gene data show CDR1 as SGHKS and CDR2 as YYEKEE (reference sequence). CDR3 sequence (DNA): TGTGCCAGCCAGCGCTCTGTTATCGACACTGAAGCTTTCTTT. This codes for CASQRSVIDTEAFF.

Worth noting for this clonotype: A clone one base away is much larger, so this may be a read error. The rearrangement uses TRBV25-1 and TRBJ1-2; 7 nucleotides match TRBD1. Germline V lookup: CDR1 MGHDK, CDR2 SYGVNS. This CDR3 is built from 16 residues. In DNA form, the CDR3 reads TGTGTCAGCAGTCTCGGAGGGATCAGGGGGTCCTATGGCTACACCTTC. The encoded protein is CVSSLGGIRGSYGYTF.

V is TRBV20-1 and J is TRBJ2-3; unclear D gene. Trimming shortened V by 3 bases and J by 0 bases, and 13 bases separated the two germline ends. The CDR3 covers 15 residues. The V gene's germline CDR1 is DFQATT and CDR2 SNEGSKA (reference sequence). The CDR3 DNA reads TGCAGTGCTAGTCACCCGGCCTCTAGCACAGATACGCAGTATTTT. Translation: CSASHPASSTDTQYF.

This clonotype occurred many times. V and J are TRBV2 and TRBJ1-1; the match to TRBD1 covers 9 bases. The junction had 6 bases not matched to a gene; V was cut back by 11 bases and J by 2 bases. CDR1 and CDR2 from the germline V gene are SNHLY and FYNNEI. The CDR3 extends over 13 amino acids. The CDR3 DNA sequence: TGTGCCGGCCAGGGACAGGGAAACACTGAAGCTTTCTTT. The encoded protein is CAGQGQGNTEAFF.

This clonotype was seen a few times. The V call is TRBV27, the J call TRBJ2-7; 14 nucleotides align to TRBD2. Germline assignment: CDR1 MNHEY and CDR2 SMNVEV (reference sequence). The CDR3 is 15 amino acids. J lost 5 bases, V lost 5 bases, and 5 bases had no gene match. This CDR3 is CASSGLAGGTHEQYF. The CDR3 DNA is TGTGCCAGCAGTGGACTAGCGGGAGGTACCCACGAGCAGTACTTC.

Only a few counts were recorded for this clonotype. J is TRBJ2-2 and V is TRBV20-1; D call uncertain. There are 14 residues in the CDR3. Germline V gives CDR1 DFQATT, CDR2 SNEGSKA (reference sequence). Deletions cut 1 base from V and 4 bases from J, with 10 bases between. The CDR3 nucleotides are TGCAGTGCTAGAGGGAGTTTTAGCACCGGGGAGCTGTTTTTT. Protein: CSARGSFSTGELFF.

V and J are TRBV7-2 and TRBJ2-2, with TRBD2 identical over 13 bases. The CDR3 runs to 15 residues. Germline-derived CDR1 and CDR2 are SGHTA and FQGNSA. Germline trimming cut 4 bases from V and 6 bases from J; bases unmatched to any gene: 2. The CDR3 nucleotides are TGTGCCAGCAGCTCAACTAGCGGGGGGGCCGGGGAGCTGTTTTTT. It encodes CASSSTSGGAGELFF.

V gene TRBV19 combines with J gene TRBJ1-5; a possible D gene is TRBD1 (6 bases). Germline CDR1 and CDR2: LNHDA and SQIVND (reference sequence). The V gene lost 3 bases and the J gene lost 2 bases, with 14 bases spanning the gap. The CDR3 runs 16 residues. CDR3 coding DNA: TGTGCCAGTAGTATGGGACAATACGGCGGCAATCAGCCCCAGCATTTT. It encodes CASSMGQYGGNQPQHF.

This clonotype was seen ten or more times. V usage is TRBV7-9 and J usage is TRBJ2-3; no definite D call. CDR1 SEHNR and CDR2 FQNEAQ come from the germline V gene (reference sequence). V was shortened by 1 base and J by 8 bases, with 16 bases between the two germline ends. The CDR3 length is 15 residues. CDR3 sequence reads: CASSLGPSPEGTQYF. In DNA, the CDR3 is TGTGCCAGCAGCTTAGGCCCCTCCCCCGAAGGTACGCAGTATTTT.

In regard to this clonotype: A much larger clone sits a single nucleotide away, making a read error possible. The chain joins TRBV7-8 to TRBJ2-3; 10 nucleotides agree with TRBD1. This CDR3 has 16 residues. The V gene's germline CDR1 is SGHVS and CDR2 FQNEAQ. The CDR3 region is CASSLGQGTFTDTRYF. The CDR3 nucleotides read TGTGCCAGCAGCTTGGGACAGGGGACGTTCACAGATACGCGGTATTTT. The entire variable domain, with the rest obtained from reference TRBV7-8 and TRBJ2-3, is as follows: GAGVSQSPRYKVAKRGQDVALRCDPISGHVSLFWYQQALGQGPEFLTYFQNEAQLDKSGLPSDRFFAERPEGSVSTLKIQRTQQEDSAVYLCASSLGQGTFTDTRYFGPGTRLTVL.

The chain combines TRBV20-1 with TRBJ1-3; D is unclear. V was trimmed by 3 bases and J by 4 bases, leaving 7 bases between them. Looked up from germline, CDR1 is DFQATT and CDR2 is SNEGSKA (reference sequence). The CDR3 contains 12 residues. In nucleotides, the CDR3 is TGCAGTGCTAGCCATTTAGGAAACACCATATATTTT. This translates into CSASHLGNTIYF.

A word on this clonotype: A much larger clone is a single base away; this may be a read error. V is TRBV4-2 and J is TRBJ1-1, with TRBD1 as a possible D gene (6 bases). Looked up from germline, CDR1 is LGHNA and CDR2 is YNFKEQ. The CDR3 extends over 14 amino acids. The DNA of the CDR3 is TGTGCCAGCAGCCAAGACAGGGGCGACACTGAAGCTCTCTTT. This gives the protein CASSQDRGDTEALF.

The J gene is TRBJ2-3, the V gene TRBV5-6; a weak D match, TRBD2 (6 bases). Trimming shortened V by 1 base and J by 1 base, and 10 bases separated the two germline ends. CDR3 length: 15 residues. CDR1 and CDR2 (germline): SGHDT, YYEEEE. The DNA of the CDR3 is TGTGCCAGCAGCTTGTTGGGGGAGGGCACAGATACGCAGTATTTT. It is translated as CASSLLGEGTDTQYF.

This CDR3 reads CARNRWLPATYEQYF. The CDR3 DNA follows: TGTGCCAGGAACCGTTGGCTACCCGCAACCTACGAGCAGTACTTC. This chain uses TRBV7-3 with TRBJ2-7; D uncertain. With 9 bases removed from V and 2 bases from J, the gap between germline ends came to 20 bases. Per the germline V gene, CDR1 is SGHTA and CDR2 is FQGTGA. The CDR3 runs to 15 residues.

This clonotype was seen at least ten times. The V and J genes are TRBV5-6 and TRBJ2-5, with D unresolved. The germline gives CDR1 SGHDT, CDR2 YYEEEE. CDR3 length equals 14 residues. V was pared by 2 bases and J by 5 bases, with 13 bases between. CDR3 sequence (DNA): TGTGCCAGCAGCTTCACCGGTAGCCGGGAGACCCAGTACTTC. This gives the protein CASSFTGSRETQYF.

The genes are TRBV20-1 and TRBJ2-7, with 11 bases that match TRBD2. J was trimmed by 8 bases and V by 6 bases; bases with no gene match: 9. CDR3 length: 13 residues. The germline gives CDR1 DFQATT, CDR2 SNEGSKA (reference sequence). Written as DNA, the CDR3 is TGCAGTGCAACACTAGCGGGAGTCGGCAAGCAGTACTTC. Protein: CSATLAGVGKQYF.

This chain connects TRBV10-3 to TRBJ1-6; 8 bases fit TRBD1. Unmatched junction bases numbered 6, after V lost 10 bases and J lost 7 bases. This CDR3 region has 13 residues. Germline lookup yields CDR1 ENHRY and CDR2 SYGVKD. This CDR3 is CATSRTGNSPLHF. CDR3 DNA: TGTGCCACCTCCAGGACAGGGAATTCACCCCTCCACTTT.

The V call is TRBV2, the J call TRBJ2-5; D is unclear. The ends were cut back, 10 bases at V and 5 bases at J, with 5 bases in the middle. This CDR3 region has 9 residues. CDR1 is SNHLY and CDR2 is FYNNEI in the germline V gene. CDR3 coding DNA: TGTGCCAACGGCGAGACCCAGTACTTC. This codes for CANGETQYF.

The V gene is TRBV7-3, the J gene TRBJ2-1; TRBD2 matches 10 bases. The V gene's germline CDR1 is SGHTA and CDR2 FQGTGA. The CDR3 totals 13 residues. With V trimmed by 3 bases and J by 7 bases, 0 bases remained unmatched. The CDR3: CASSFSGRNEQFF. The DNA for the CDR3 is TGTGCCAGCAGCTTTAGCGGGAGGAATGAGCAGTTCTTC.

This clonotype has ten or more counts. The chain uses TRBV7-9 and TRBJ2-7; D may be TRBD1 (6 bases). The germline V gene has CDR1 SEHNR and CDR2 FQNEAQ (reference sequence). CDR3 length equals 19 residues. The V and J ends lost 4 bases and 0 bases respectively, with 25 bases between them. CDR3 DNA sequence: TGTGCCAGCAGCTCCCGTGCAGGAAGGGCTGGGGGCAGCTCCTACGAGCAGTACTTC. This translates into CASSSRAGRAGGSSYEQYF.

The chain combines TRBV2 with TRBJ2-7; possibly TRBD1 for D (5 bases). The V end lost 3 bases, the J end lost 9 bases, and 15 bases lay between the germline ends. This CDR3 is 13 amino acids long. Germline loops: CDR1 SNHLY, CDR2 FYNNEI. The CDR3 is CASSDSGNSVQYF. CDR3 DNA sequence: TGTGCCAGCAGTGACTCAGGGAACTCGGTGCAGTACTTC.

This clonotype was seen a handful of times. The junction and the germline gene differ at one end; a read error may be behind it. This chain links TRBV4-1 with TRBJ1-2; D uncertain. CDR1 and CDR2 from the germline V gene are MGHRA and YSYEKL. The CDR3 is 13 residues long. The CDR3 loop reads CASSMGASYGYAF. The CDR3 DNA reads TGCGCCAGCAGCATGGGAGCGAGCTATGGCTACGCCTTC.

A word on this clonotype: The junction and the germline gene differ at one end; a read error may be behind it. The rearrangement links TRBV24-1 to TRBJ2-7, with 7 nucleotides matching TRBD1. Germline V CDR1 and CDR2: KGHDR, SFDVKD. The CDR3 sequence is 15 residues long. The CDR3 reads CASSLGRTGGYEQYF. The CDR3 nucleotides are TGTGCCAGCAGTTTAGGGCGGACAGGAGGCTACGAGCAGTACTTC.